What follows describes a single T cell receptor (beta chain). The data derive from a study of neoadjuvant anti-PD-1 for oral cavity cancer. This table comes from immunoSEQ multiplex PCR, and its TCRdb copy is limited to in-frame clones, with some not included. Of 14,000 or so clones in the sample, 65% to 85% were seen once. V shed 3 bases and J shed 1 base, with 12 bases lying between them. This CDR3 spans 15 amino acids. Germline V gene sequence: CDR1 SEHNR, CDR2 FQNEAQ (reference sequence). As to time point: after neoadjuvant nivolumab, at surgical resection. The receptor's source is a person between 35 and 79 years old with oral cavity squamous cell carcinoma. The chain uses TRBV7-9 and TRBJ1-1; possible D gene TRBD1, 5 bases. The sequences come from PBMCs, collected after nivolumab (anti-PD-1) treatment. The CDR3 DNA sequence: TGTGCCAGCAGCTTCTGGGACCGCCCGAACACTGAAGCTTTCTTT. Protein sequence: CASSFWDRPNTEAFF.